This T cell receptor (beta chain) was documented in a study of blood T cell repertoires in COVID-19. The CDR3 length is 13 residues. CDR1 is SNHLY, CDR2 FYNNEI, per germline. V lost 4 bases to trimming and J lost 4 bases; unmatched junction nucleotides: 3. This clone was seen only a few times. Generated by immunoSEQ multiplex PCR, the TCRdb table keeps only in-frame clones and is missing some. The sample consists of 45,000 to 55,000 clones, about 83% of them appearing once. The chain links TRBV2 to TRBJ1-2; 7 bases agree with TRBD1. Material for sequencing was peripheral blood. The TCR comes from a human donor in a cohort sampled during active COVID-19. CDR3: CASSAGQSYGYTF. DNA of the CDR3: TGTGCCAGCAGTGCGGGACAGAGCTATGGCTACACCTTC.